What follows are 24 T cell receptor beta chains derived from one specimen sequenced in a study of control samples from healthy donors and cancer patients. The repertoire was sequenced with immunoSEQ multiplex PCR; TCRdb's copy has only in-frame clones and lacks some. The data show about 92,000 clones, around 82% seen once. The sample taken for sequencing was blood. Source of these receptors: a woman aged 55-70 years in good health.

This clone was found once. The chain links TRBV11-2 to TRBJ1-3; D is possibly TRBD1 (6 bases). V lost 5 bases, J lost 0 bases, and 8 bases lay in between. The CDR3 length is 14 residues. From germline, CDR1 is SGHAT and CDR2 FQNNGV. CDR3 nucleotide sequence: TGTGCCAGCAGCACACAGGGCTCTGGAAACACCATATATTTT. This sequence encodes CASSTQGSGNTIYF.

The CDR3 region is CASSKLLADTQYF. The CDR3 DNA follows: TGTGCCAGCAGTAAGCTTCTGGCAGATACGCAGTATTTT. The chain employs TRBV6-5 and TRBJ2-3; no clear D. The V gene's germline CDR1 is MNHEY and CDR2 SVGAGI. V lost 5 bases and J lost 4, with 10 bases in between. This CDR3 region has 13 residues.

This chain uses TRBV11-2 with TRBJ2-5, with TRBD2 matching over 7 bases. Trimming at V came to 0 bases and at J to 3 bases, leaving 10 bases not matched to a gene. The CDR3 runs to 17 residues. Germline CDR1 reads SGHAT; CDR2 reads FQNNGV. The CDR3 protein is CASSLEVGLAVKETQYF. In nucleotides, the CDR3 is TGTGCCAGCAGCTTAGAAGTAGGTCTAGCGGTAAAAGAGACCCAGTACTTC. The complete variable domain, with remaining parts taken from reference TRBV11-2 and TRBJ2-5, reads EAGVAQSPRYKIIEKRQSVAFWCNPISGHATLYWYQQILGQGPKLLIQFQNNGVVDDSQLPKDRFSAERLKGVDSTLKIQPAKLEDSAVYLCASSLEVGLAVKETQYFGPGTRLLVL.

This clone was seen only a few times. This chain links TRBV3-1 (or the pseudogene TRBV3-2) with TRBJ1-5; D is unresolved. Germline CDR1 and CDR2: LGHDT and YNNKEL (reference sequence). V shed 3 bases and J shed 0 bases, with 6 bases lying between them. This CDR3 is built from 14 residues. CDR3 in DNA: TGTGCCAGCAGCCAGGCAAATAGCAATCAGCCCCAGCATTTT. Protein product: CASSQANSNQPQHF.

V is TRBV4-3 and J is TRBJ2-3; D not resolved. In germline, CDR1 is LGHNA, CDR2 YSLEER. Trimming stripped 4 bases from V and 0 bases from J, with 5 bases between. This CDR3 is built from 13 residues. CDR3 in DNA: TGCGCCAGCAGCCGCCGTAGCACAGATACGCAGTATTTT. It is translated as CASSRRSTDTQYF.

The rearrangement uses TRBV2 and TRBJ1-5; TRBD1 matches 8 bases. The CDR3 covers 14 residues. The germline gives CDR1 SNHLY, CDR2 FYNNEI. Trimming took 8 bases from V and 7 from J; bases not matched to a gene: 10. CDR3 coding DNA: TGTGCCAGCGGTAGACAGGGGTGGGGACAGCCCCAGCATTTT. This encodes CASGRQGWGQPQHF.

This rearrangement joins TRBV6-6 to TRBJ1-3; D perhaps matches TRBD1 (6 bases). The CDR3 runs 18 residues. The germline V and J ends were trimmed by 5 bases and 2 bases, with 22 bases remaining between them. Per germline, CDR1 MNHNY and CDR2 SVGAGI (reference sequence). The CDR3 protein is CASSPRTSTGRPGNTIYF. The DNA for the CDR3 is TGTGCCAGCAGTCCCCGGACCAGCACAGGGAGGCCTGGAAACACCATATATTTT.

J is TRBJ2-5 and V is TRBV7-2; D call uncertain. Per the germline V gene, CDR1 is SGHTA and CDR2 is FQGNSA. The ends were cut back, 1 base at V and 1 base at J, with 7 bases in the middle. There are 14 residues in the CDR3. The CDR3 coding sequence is TGTGCCAGCAGCTTAGGACCTAGCCAAGAGACCCAGTACTTC. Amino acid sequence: CASSLGPSQETQYF.

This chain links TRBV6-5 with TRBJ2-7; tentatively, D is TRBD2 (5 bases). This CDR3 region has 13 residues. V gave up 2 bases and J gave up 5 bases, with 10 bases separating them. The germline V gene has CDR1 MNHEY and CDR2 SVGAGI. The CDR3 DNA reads TGTGCCAGCAGTTACAGACCGACTAACGAGCAGTACTTC. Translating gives CASSYRPTNEQYF.

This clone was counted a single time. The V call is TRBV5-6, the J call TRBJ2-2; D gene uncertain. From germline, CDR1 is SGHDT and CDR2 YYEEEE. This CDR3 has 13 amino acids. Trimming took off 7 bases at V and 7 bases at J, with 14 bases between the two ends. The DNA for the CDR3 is TGTGCCAGCTCGGAAGGGCAGATCGGGGAGCTGTTTTTT. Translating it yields CASSEGQIGELFF.

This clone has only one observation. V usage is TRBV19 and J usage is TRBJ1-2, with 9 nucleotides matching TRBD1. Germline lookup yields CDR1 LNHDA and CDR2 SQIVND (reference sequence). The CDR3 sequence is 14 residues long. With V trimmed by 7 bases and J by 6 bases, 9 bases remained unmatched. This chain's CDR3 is CASIDPGQGHGYTF. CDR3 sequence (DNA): TGTGCCAGTATTGATCCCGGACAGGGGCATGGCTACACCTTC.

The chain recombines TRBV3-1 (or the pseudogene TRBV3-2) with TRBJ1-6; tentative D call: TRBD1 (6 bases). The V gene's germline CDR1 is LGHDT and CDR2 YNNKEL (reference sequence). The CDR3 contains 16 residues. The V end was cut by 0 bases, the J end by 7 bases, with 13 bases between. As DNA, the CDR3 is TGTGCCAGCAGCCAAGAAAGGAGACAGGCCAATTCACCCCTCCACTTT. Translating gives CASSQERRQANSPLHF.

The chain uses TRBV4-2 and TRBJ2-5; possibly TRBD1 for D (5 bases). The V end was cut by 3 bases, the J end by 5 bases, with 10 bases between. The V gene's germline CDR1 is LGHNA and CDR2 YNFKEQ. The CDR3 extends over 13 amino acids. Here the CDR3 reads CASSQQGWETQYF. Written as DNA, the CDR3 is TGTGCCAGCAGCCAGCAGGGATGGGAGACCCAGTACTTC.

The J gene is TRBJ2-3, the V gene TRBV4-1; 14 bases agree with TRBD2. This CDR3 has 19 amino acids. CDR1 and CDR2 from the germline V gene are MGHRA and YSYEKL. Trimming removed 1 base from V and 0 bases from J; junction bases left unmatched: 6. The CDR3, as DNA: TGCGCCAGCAGCCAAGTCGGACTAGCGGGAGGCCCTAGCACAGATACGCAGTATTTT. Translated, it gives CASSQVGLAGGPSTDTQYF.

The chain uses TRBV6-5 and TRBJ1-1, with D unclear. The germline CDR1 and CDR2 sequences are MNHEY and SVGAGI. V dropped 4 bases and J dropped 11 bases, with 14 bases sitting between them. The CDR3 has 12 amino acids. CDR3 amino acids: CASSLGGRIAFF. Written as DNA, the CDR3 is TGTGCCAGCAGTTTGGGTGGTCGGATCGCTTTCTTT.

The CDR3 is CASSHEDRLANYGYTF. CDR3 in DNA: TGCGCCAGCAGCCATGAGGACAGATTAGCTAACTATGGCTACACCTTC. This chain connects TRBV10-2 to TRBJ1-2; weak D call: TRBD1 (6 bases). The V end lost 6 bases, the J end lost 0 bases, and 17 bases lay between the germline ends. The V gene's germline CDR1 is WSHSY and CDR2 SAAADI. The CDR3 sequence is 16 residues long.

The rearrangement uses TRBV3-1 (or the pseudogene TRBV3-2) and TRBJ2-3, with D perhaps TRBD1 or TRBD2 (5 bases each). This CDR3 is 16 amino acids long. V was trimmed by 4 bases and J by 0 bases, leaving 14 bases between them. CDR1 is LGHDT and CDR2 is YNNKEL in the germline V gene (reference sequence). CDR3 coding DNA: TGTGCCAGCAGCCCCACTGGGGACGTTAGCACAGATACGCAGTATTTT. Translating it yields CASSPTGDVSTDTQYF.

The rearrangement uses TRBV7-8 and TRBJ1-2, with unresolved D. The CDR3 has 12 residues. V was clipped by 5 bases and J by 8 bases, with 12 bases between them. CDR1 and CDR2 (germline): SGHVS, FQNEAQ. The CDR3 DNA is TGTGCCAGCAGCCTGGACGCCTTCGGCTACACCTTC. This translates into CASSLDAFGYTF.

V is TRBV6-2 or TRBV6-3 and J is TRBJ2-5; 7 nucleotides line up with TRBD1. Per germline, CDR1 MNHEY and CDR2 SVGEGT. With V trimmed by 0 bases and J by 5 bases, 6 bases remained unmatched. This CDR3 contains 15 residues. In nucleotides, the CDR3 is TGTGCCAGCAGTTACTCGAAGGGGGCGAGGGAGACCCAGTACTTC. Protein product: CASSYSKGARETQYF.

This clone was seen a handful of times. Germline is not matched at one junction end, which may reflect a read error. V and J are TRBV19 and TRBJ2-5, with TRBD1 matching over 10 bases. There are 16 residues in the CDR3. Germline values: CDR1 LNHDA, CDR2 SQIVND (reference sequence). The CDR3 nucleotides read TGTGCCAGCAGTAGCCCTGACAGGGGGCGCCAAGAGACCCAGTACTTC. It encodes CASSSPDRGRQETQYF.

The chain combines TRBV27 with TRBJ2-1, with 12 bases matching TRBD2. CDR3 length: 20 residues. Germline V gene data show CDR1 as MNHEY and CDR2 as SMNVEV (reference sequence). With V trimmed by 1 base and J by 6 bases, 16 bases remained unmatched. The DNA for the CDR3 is TGTGCCAGCAGTTTATTCCCCCCCGGTCGCGGGACTAGCGGGTCCAATGAGCAGTTCTTC. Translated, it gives CASSLFPPGRGTSGSNEQFF.

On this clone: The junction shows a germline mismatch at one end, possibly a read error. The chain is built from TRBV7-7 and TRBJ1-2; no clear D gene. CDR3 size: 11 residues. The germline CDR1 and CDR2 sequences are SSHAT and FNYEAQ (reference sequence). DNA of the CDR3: TGTGCTAGCAGCTCTTTTCATGGCTACACCTTC. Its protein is CASSSFHGYTF.

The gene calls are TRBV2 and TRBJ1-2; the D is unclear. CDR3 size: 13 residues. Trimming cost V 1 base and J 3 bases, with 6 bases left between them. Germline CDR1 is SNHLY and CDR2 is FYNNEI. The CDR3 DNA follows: TGTGCCAGCAGTGAAGGGATGGACTATGGCTACACCTTC. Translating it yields CASSEGMDYGYTF. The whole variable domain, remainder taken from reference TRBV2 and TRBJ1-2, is EPEVTQTPSHQVTQMGQEVILRCVPISNHLYFYWYRQILGQKVEFLVSFYNNEISEKSEIFDDQFSVERPDGSNFTLKIRSTKLEDSAMYFCASSEGMDYGYTFGSGTRLTVV.

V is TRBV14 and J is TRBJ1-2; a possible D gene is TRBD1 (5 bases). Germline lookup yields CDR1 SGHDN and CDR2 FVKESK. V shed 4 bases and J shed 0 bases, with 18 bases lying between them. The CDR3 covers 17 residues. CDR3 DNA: TGTGCCAGCAGCCCTTGGGACGGAACGGATCCTAACTATGGCTACACCTTC. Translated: CASSPWDGTDPNYGYTF. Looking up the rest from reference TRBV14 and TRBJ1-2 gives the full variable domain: EAGVTQFPSHSVIEKGQTVTLRCDPISGHDNLYWYRRVMGKEIKFLLHFVKESKQDESGMPNNRFLAERTGGTYSTLKVQPAELEDSGVYFCASSPWDGTDPNYGYTFGSGTRLTVV.